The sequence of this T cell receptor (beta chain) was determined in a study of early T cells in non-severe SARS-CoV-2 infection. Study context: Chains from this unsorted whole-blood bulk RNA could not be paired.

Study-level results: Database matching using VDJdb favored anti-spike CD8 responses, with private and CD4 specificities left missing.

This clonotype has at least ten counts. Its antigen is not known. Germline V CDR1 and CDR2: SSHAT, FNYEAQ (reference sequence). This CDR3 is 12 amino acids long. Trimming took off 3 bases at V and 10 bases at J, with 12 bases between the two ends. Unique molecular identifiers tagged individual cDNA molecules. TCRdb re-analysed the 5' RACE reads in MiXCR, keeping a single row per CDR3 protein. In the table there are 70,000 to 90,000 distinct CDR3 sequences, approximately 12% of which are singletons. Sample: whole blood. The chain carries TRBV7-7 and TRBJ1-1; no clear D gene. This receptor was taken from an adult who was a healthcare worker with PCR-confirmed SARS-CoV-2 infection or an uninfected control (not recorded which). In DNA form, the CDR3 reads TGTGCCAGCAGCTTCCCCTCGGCGGGAGCTTTCTTT. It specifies CASSFPSAGAFF. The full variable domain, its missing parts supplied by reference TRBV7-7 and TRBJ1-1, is GAGVSQSPRYKVTKRGQDVTLRCDPISSHATLYWYQQALGQGPEFLTYFNYEAQPDKSGLPSDRFSAERPEGSISTLTIQRTEQRDSAMYRCASSFPSAGAFFGQGTRLTVV.